These T cell receptor beta chains were read from a single sample in a study of blood T cells in healthy people across ages. TCRdb re-analysed the 5' RACE reads in MiXCR, keeping a single row per CDR3 protein. The table records some 670,000 distinct CDR3 sequences, under 65% of them present only once. Sequencing used blood. The receptors were sampled from a woman of 80 years or more in good health. Both conserved end residues are part of each CDR3.

>TRBV12-3/TRBV12-4|TRBJ2-7
CASTLTSGSSNEQYF
>TRBV29-1|TRBJ2-7
CSVVTGLYYEQYF
>TRBV25-1|.
CASSEGFYEQYF
>TRBV14|TRBJ2-7
CASSQGLLYEQYF
>TRBV5-1|TRBJ2-1
CASSARTSGVWDEQFF
>TRBV10-1|TRBJ2-1
CASSPVLAGPLNEQFF
>TRBV7-2|TRBJ2-3
CASSQRGFTDTQYF
>TRBV20-1|TRBJ1-1
CSATPGGGTEAFF
>TRBV12-3/TRBV12-4|TRBJ1-5
CASSLEGQGQPQHF
>TRBV29-1|TRBJ1-2
CSVAEDGYTF
>TRBV5-1|TRBJ2-3
CPMAKTSTDTQYF
>TRBV6-1|TRBJ2-3
CASNVRDRGRVHVDTQYF
>TRBV7-2|TRBJ2-3
CASSVSGGPWDTQYF
>TRBV28|TRBJ2-6
CASSSVGLGISGANVLTF
>TRBV25-1|TRBJ2-5
CASSHSPPLETQYF
>TRBV9|TRBJ2-1
CASSARTGGRNEQFF
>TRBV12-3/TRBV12-4|TRBJ2-3
CASSPNRGLINTDTQYF
>TRBV25-1|TRBJ2-2
CASSERGRNTGELFF
>TRBV11-3|TRBJ2-1
CASSTLFALSRQGFDNEQFF
>TRBV12-3/TRBV12-4|TRBJ2-1
CASSLSTGDEQFF
>TRBV10-3|TRBJ2-1
CAISERIAGQQVNEQFF
>TRBV7-3|TRBJ2-1
CASSFQGEGYIREQFF
>TRBV21-1|TRBJ1-5
CASSKEVGGLGNQPQHF
>TRBV16|TRBJ2-1
CASSPRSGHEQFF
>TRBV12-3/TRBV12-4|TRBJ2-7
CASSPRGRYEQYF
>TRBV20-1|TRBJ2-7
CSAKAGTEYEQYF
>TRBV14|TRBJ2-3
CASSQDIIVGADTQYF
>TRBV29-1|TRBJ2-5
CSVVRLADQETQYF
>TRBV7-9|TRBJ1-4
CASGSDRDSEKLFF
>TRBV6-2/TRBV6-3|TRBJ1-1
CASSYLTGGGEAFF
>TRBV5-1|TRBJ1-2
CASSPQGALNYGYTF
>TRBV3-1|TRBJ2-2
CANIGGANTGELFF
>TRBV20-1|TRBJ1-1
CSAPRDRGGNTEAFF
>TRBV6-5|TRBJ1-1
CASSYRVKDTEAFF
>TRBV15|TRBJ2-1
CATSKAIRDSYNEQFF
>TRBV9|TRBJ2-1
CASSPGTREYVQFF
>TRBV20-1|TRBJ2-3
CSAERVTDTQYF
>TRBV12-3/TRBV12-4|TRBJ1-4
CASRPTLGTNEKLFF
>TRBV28|TRBJ2-1
CASNGVYTDEQFF
>TRBV10-3|TRBJ2-2
CAISESKQGAWTGELFF
>TRBV9|TRBJ2-3
CASSSDGGASTDTQYF
>TRBV20-1|TRBJ1-2
CSARPGTGLREGYTF
>TRBV12-3/TRBV12-4|TRBJ2-7
CASSSKSGYEQYF
>TRBV3-1|TRBJ1-1
CASSQEGLNTEAFF
>TRBV7-3|TRBJ2-2
CASSLGRDGAGELFF
>TRBV20-1|TRBJ2-1
CSAIGLQPNEQFF
>TRBV2|TRBJ2-1
CASCTGYYNEQFF
>TRBV20-1|TRBJ2-3
CSARRTSGVTSTDTQYF
>TRBV3-1|TRBJ2-3
CASSHGSITDTQYF
>TRBV7-8|TRBJ2-6
CASSLSDMGSGANVLTF
>TRBV29-1|TRBJ2-1
CSAGIEVQFF
>TRBV7-3|TRBJ2-2
CASSLGGAANTGELFF
>TRBV15|TRBJ2-1
CATSRPQGAGGLNEQFF
>TRBV2|TRBJ1-6
CASSEGENSPLHF
>TRBV7-8|TRBJ2-5
CASSLAPGLGEQYF